A single sample is the source of the 20 T cell receptor beta chains below, sequenced in a study of blood T cell repertoires in COVID-19. Produced via immunoSEQ multiplex PCR; TCRdb's table is partial and in-frame only. The profile shows fewer than 250,000 clones, roughly 83% of them singletons. Sample: PBMCs or T cells enriched from blood (not recorded which). These receptor sequences come from a woman aged 30 to 39 who had recovered from COVID-19.

This chain connects TRBV7-8 to TRBJ1-5, with unresolved D. Deletions cut 1 base from V and 3 bases from J, with 7 bases between. Germline loops: CDR1 SGHVS, CDR2 FQNEAQ. This CDR3 region has 14 residues. The CDR3 loop reads CASSLGDFNQPQHF. CDR3 bases: TGTGCCAGCAGCTTAGGAGATTTCAATCAGCCCCAGCATTTT.

J is TRBJ2-1 and V is TRBV7-8, with D perhaps matching TRBD2 (5 bases). The germline V and J ends were trimmed by 1 base and 2 bases, with 9 bases remaining between them. Germline-derived CDR1 and CDR2 are SGHVS and FQNEAQ. The CDR3 is 15 amino acids. The CDR3 DNA reads TGTGCCAGCAGCTTAGAGGAGGTCCCCTACAATGAGCAGTTCTTC. The encoded protein is CASSLEEVPYNEQFF.

This clone has a single count. The chain is built from TRBV24-1 and TRBJ2-1, with D possibly TRBD1 on 6 matching bases. V lost 5 bases and J 5 bases, leaving 9 bases between the germline ends. The CDR3 covers 13 residues. Germline V gives CDR1 KGHDR, CDR2 SFDVKD. The DNA for the CDR3 is TGTGCCACCAGTGGCTACAGGGACAATGAGCAGTTCTTC. Its translation: CATSGYRDNEQFF.

V gene TRBV5-5 combines with J gene TRBJ1-6; a possible D gene is TRBD1 (6 bases). Germline lookup yields CDR1 SGHKS and CDR2 YYEKEE (reference sequence). V lost 6 bases, J lost 6 bases, and 19 bases lay in between. The CDR3 runs 16 residues. CDR3 in amino acids: CASNRPFDRLNSPLHF. Here the CDR3 DNA reads TGTGCCAGCAACAGACCTTTCGACAGGCTTAATTCACCCCTCCACTTT.

The V and J genes are TRBV15 and TRBJ2-1; D not resolved. Germline loops: CDR1 LNHNV, CDR2 YYDKDF (reference sequence). This CDR3 is 16 amino acids long. Trimming took off 0 bases at V and 1 base at J, with 10 bases between the two ends. CDR3 amino acids: CATSREAPQSYNEQFF. CDR3 DNA: TGTGCCACCAGCAGAGAGGCCCCGCAATCCTACAATGAGCAGTTCTTC.

The chain recombines TRBV7-9 with TRBJ2-7; D may be TRBD2 (6 bases). The V end was cut by 4 bases, the J end by 4 bases, with 11 bases between. The CDR3 is 13 amino acids. Germline CDR1 SEHNR, CDR2 FQNEAQ (reference sequence). CDR3 region: CASSSGGDYEQYV. The DNA of the CDR3 is TGTGCCAGCAGCTCCGGCGGGGATTACGAGCAGTACGTC.

This clone was seen only a few times. The V and J genes are TRBV5-1 and TRBJ1-1; no definite D call. V was cut by 3 bases and J by 0 bases, with 12 bases left in between. CDR3 size: 15 residues. From germline, CDR1 is SGHRS and CDR2 YFSETQ. CDR3 loop: CASSSTLALNTEAFF. The CDR3 DNA reads TGCGCCAGCAGCTCCACCTTGGCATTGAACACTGAAGCTTTCTTT.

The genes are TRBV10-3 and TRBJ2-1, with 7 bases lining up with TRBD2. The germline gives CDR1 ENHRY, CDR2 SYGVKD. J lost 4 bases, V lost 3 bases, and 9 bases had no gene match. The CDR3 totals 16 residues. The DNA of the CDR3 is TGTGCCATCAGTGACCGAACGGGCGGGAGATACAATGAGCAGTTCTTC. As protein: CAISDRTGGRYNEQFF.

The genes are TRBV7-9 and TRBJ1-2, with 8 bases matching TRBD1. The CDR3 length is 13 residues. Germline V gene sequence: CDR1 SEHNR, CDR2 FQNEAQ (reference sequence). Trimming removed 3 bases from V and 8 bases from J; junction bases left unmatched: 5. The CDR3 reads CASSFDRGGGYTF. Here the CDR3 DNA reads TGTGCCAGCAGCTTCGACAGGGGTGGCGGCTACACCTTC.

The genes are TRBV28 and TRBJ1-2; D is unclear. V lost 4 bases and J lost 1, with 16 bases in between. The CDR3 runs 16 residues. Germline loops: CDR1 MDHEN, CDR2 SYDVKM. The CDR3 loop is CASSYEGFNLNYGYTF. The CDR3 nucleotides read TGTGCCAGCAGTTACGAGGGATTTAACCTTAACTATGGCTACACCTTC.

The genes are TRBV29-1 and TRBJ1-2; D might be TRBD1 (6 bases). Trimming left V 4 bases short and J 6 bases short, with 15 bases between. There are 13 residues in the CDR3. Germline values: CDR1 SQVTM, CDR2 ANQGSEA. The DNA of the CDR3 is TGCAGCGTTGCAAGGGGGACAATGGATGGCTACACCTTC. Its protein is CSVARGTMDGYTF.

This clone was picked up one time. The V call is TRBV7-9, the J call TRBJ1-2; D not certain. The CDR3 spans 11 residues. CDR1 and CDR2 from the germline V gene are SEHNR and FQNEAQ (reference sequence). The ends were cut back, 5 bases at V and 6 bases at J, with 7 bases in the middle. CDR3 residues: CASSLSDGYTF. DNA of the CDR3: TGTGCCAGCAGCCTATCCGATGGCTACACCTTC.

The rearrangement uses TRBV3-1 (or the pseudogene TRBV3-2) and TRBJ2-1, with 7 bases identical to TRBD2. CDR1 is LGHDT, CDR2 YNNKEL, per germline (reference sequence). This CDR3 has 14 residues. V shed 4 bases and J 8 bases; nucleotides not matched to a gene: 8. The CDR3 DNA follows: TGTGCCAGCAGCCCGGCTACGGGGGGATATGAGCAGTTCTTC. It yields the protein CASSPATGGYEQFF.

V usage is TRBV2 and J usage is TRBJ1-4, with 8 bases identical to TRBD1. The CDR3 runs to 14 residues. Germline V gene lookup returns CDR1 SNHLY and CDR2 FYNNEI. The junction had 5 bases not matched to a gene; V was cut back by 5 bases and J by 6 bases. CDR3 region: CASSQDRVDEKLFF. The CDR3 DNA reads as TGTGCCAGCAGTCAGGACAGGGTCGATGAAAAACTGTTTTTT. Filled out from reference TRBV2 and TRBJ1-4, the complete variable domain reads EPEVTQTPSHQVTQMGQEVILRCVPISNHLYFYWYRQILGQKVEFLVSFYNNEISEKSEIFDDQFSVERPDGSNFTLKIRSTKLEDSAMYFCASSQDRVDEKLFFGSGTQLSVL.

V gene TRBV7-2 combines with J gene TRBJ2-2; TRBD1 is a possible D gene (5 bases). Germline V gene lookup returns CDR1 SGHTA and CDR2 FQGNSA. The germline V and J ends were trimmed by 1 base and 2 bases, with 14 bases remaining between them. This CDR3 spans 17 amino acids. In nucleotides, the CDR3 is TGTGCCAGCAGCTTAGAGCACGGACACCTCAACACCGGGGAGCTGTTTTTT. Translated, it gives CASSLEHGHLNTGELFF.

V and J are TRBV29-1 and TRBJ1-5; possible D gene TRBD1, 6 bases. The CDR3 is made up of 14 amino acids. V was pared by 7 bases and J by 9 bases, with 22 bases between. In germline, CDR1 is SQVTM, CDR2 ANQGSEA. This CDR3 reads CSATSWQGKGPQHF. The CDR3, as DNA: TGCAGCGCAACGAGTTGGCAGGGGAAAGGGCCCCAGCATTTT. Combining the CDR3 with reference TRBV29-1 and TRBJ1-5 gives the whole variable domain SAVISQKPSRDICQRGTSLTIQCQVDSQVTMMFWYRQQPGQSLTLIATANQGSEATYESGFVIDKFPISRPNLTFSTLTVSNMSPEDSSIYLCSATSWQGKGPQHFGDGTRLSIL.

For the CDR3, the DNA is TGTGCCAGCAGCCGGGGACCCCGGACTAGCGGGCAAGAGACCCAGTACTTC. It specifies CASSRGPRTSGQETQYF. The gene calls are TRBV7-6 and TRBJ2-5, with 11 bases aligning to TRBD2. Germline V gene lookup returns CDR1 SGHVS and CDR2 FNYEAQ. V shed 5 bases, J shed 2 bases, and the junction held 10 bases outside the gene matches. CDR3 length: 17 residues.

The chain employs TRBV2 and TRBJ1-4; TRBD1 matches 8 bases. The CDR3 contains 13 residues. Germline CDR1 reads SNHLY; CDR2 reads FYNNEI. V gave up 2 bases and J gave up 8 bases; unmatched junction bases: 1. The CDR3 loop is CASSETGGEKLFF. The CDR3 DNA reads TGTGCCAGCAGTGAAACAGGGGGAGAAAAACTGTTTTTT.

The gene calls are TRBV7-3 and TRBJ2-7; 9 positions agree with TRBD2. Unmatched junction bases numbered 2, after V lost 5 bases and J lost 3 bases. This CDR3 has 13 residues. Germline V gene sequence: CDR1 SGHTA, CDR2 FQGTGA. This CDR3 is CASSRLADYEQYF. The CDR3 DNA reads TGTGCCAGCAGCCGACTAGCGGACTACGAGCAGTACTTC.

The J gene is TRBJ2-7, the V gene TRBV5-1; D might be TRBD1 (6 bases). This CDR3 is 14 amino acids long. The germline gives CDR1 SGHRS, CDR2 YFSETQ. Between the trimmed V and J ends, which lost 2 bases and 4 bases, there was a span of 13 bases. CDR3 DNA sequence: TGCGCCAGCAGCTTAAACACCCAGGGGTACGAGCAGTACTTC. It yields the protein CASSLNTQGYEQYF. Looking up the rest from reference TRBV5-1 and TRBJ2-7 gives the full variable domain: KAGVTQTPRYLIKTRGQQVTLSCSPISGHRSVSWYQQTPGQGLQFLFEYFSETQRNKGNFPGRFSGRQFSNSRSEMNVSTLELGDSALYLCASSLNTQGYEQYFGPGTRLTVT.